This is a list of T cell receptor beta chains from one sample in a study of somatic mutations in cytotoxic T cells in rheumatoid arthritis. Produced via immunoSEQ multiplex PCR; TCRdb's table is partial and in-frame only. The sample lists 11,000 or so clones, roughly 70% occurring once. The sequenced sample was CD8+ T cells sorted from blood. All receptors come from a woman between 35 and 50 years old in good health. Both conserved end residues are part of each CDR3. The order of the fields is J gene, V gene, D gene, clone size, CDR3 DNA, CDR3 protein. The D gene is left open where the match is weak. For some rows the clone size is stated as once, few or many, or as a class when expanded; others skip it.

TRBJ2-5	TRBV7-9	TRBD2	-	TGTGCCAGCAGCCCACCTGCGGGCGGGGGACTAGGAGAGACCCAGTACTTC	CASSPPAGGGLGETQYF
TRBJ1-5	TRBV6-1	-	once	TGTGCCAGCAGTCGACCGTTTCAGCCCCAGCATTTT	CASSRPFQPQHF
TRBJ2-3	TRBV5-1	-	-	TGCGCCAGCAGCCTTGGGGGATATCTTAGCACAGATACGCAGTATTTT	CASSLGGYLSTDTQYF
TRBJ1-2	TRBV5-4	-	few	TGTGCCAGCAGCTTGGCCGAGGGGCCCGGGGATCATGGCTACACCTTC	CASSLAEGPGDHGYTF
TRBJ1-6	TRBV14	-	once	TGTGCCAGCTCCTCAAGGGTCAGCCTTAATTCACCCCTCCACTTT	CASSSRVSLNSPLHF
TRBJ1-6	TRBV10-2	-	-	TGCGCCAGCAGTGGGGGCGTTAGCTCCTATAATTCACCCCTCCACTTT	CASSGGVSSYNSPLHF
TRBJ2-5	TRBV7-8	-	-	TGTGCCAGCAGCTTCACACCTCAAGAGACCCAGTACTTC	CASSFTPQETQYF
TRBJ1-6	TRBV5-6	-	-	TGTGCCAGCAGCTTGGCTGGACAAACCTATAATTCACCCCTCCACTTT	CASSLAGQTYNSPLHF
TRBJ1-2	TRBV7-8	-	-	TGTGCCAGCAGCTTAGTCGGGGAAGAGGGCTACACCTTC	CASSLVGEEGYTF
TRBJ2-1	TRBV6-1	TRBD2	-	TGTGCCAGCAGCCTCACTAGCGGGATTTACAATGAGCAGTTCTTC	CASSLTSGIYNEQFF
TRBJ2-1	TRBV5-5	TRBD1	-	TGTGCCAGCAGCTTGGTCCAGGGGGATGTCTCCTACAATGAGCAGTTCTTC	CASSLVQGDVSYNEQFF
TRBJ2-1	TRBV4-1	-	once	TGCGCCAGCAGCCAAGTTGGGGTTGAGAATGAGCAGTTCTTC	CASSQVGVENEQFF
TRBJ2-1	TRBV11-3	TRBD2	-	TGTGCCAGCAGCCCCATTGATAGCGGGGGGCGTTATGAGCAGTTCTTC	CASSPIDSGGRYEQFF
TRBJ1-1	TRBV28	-	few	TGTGCCAGCAGTCGGGACTTTTGGACTGAAGCTTTCTTT	CASSRDFWTEAFF
TRBJ2-2	TRBV19	TRBD2	-	TGTGCCAGTAGTATTTTAGCGGGAGGCACCGGGGAGCTGTTTTTT	CASSILAGGTGELFF
TRBJ2-5	TRBV10-2	TRBD2	-	TGCGCCAGCAGTGAGTCGATAGCGGGGATCCAAGAGACCCAGTACTTC	CASSESIAGIQETQYF
TRBJ2-2	TRBV9	-	few	TGTGCCAGCAGCCCCGGCCTGAACACCGGGGAGCTGTTTTTT	CASSPGLNTGELFF
TRBJ2-7	TRBV4-2	-	-	TGTGCCAGCAGCCAAGGGACTGGGGGGCAGTACTTC	CASSQGTGGQYF
TRBJ2-1	TRBV27	TRBD2	-	TGTGCCAGCAGTTCCCTTTGGAGCGGGGGCCACCCGGGGCAGTTCTTC	CASSSLWSGGHPGQFF
TRBJ1-3	TRBV6-6	-	-	TGTGCCAGCGGACCGACATACGACTCTGGAAACACCATATATTTT	CASGPTYDSGNTIYF
TRBJ2-1	TRBV7-9	-	-	TGTGCCAGCAGCTTAAAATCCGAGAATGAGCAGTTCTTC	CASSLKSENEQFF
TRBJ2-1	TRBV11-2	-	few	TGTGCCAGCAGCTTAGGGGGGGTGGGCAATGAGCAGTTCTTC	CASSLGGVGNEQFF
TRBJ1-5	TRBV19	TRBD1	-	TGTGCCAGTAGTATCTGGACAGGGGATCAGCCCCAGCATTTT	CASSIWTGDQPQHF